These 16 T cell receptor beta chains were all obtained from the same sample, sequenced in a study of beta chain features in type 1 diabetes. Expressed TCRB transcripts got sequenced, as all isolated RNA was reverse transcribed. Clones were sequenced by immunoSEQ multiplex PCR, and TCRdb holds only the in-frame ones, with some missing. Among 250,000 or so clones listed, 68% were seen once. Input material: naive CD4+ T cells from blood. Receptor source: a man aged 25-40 years in good health.

This chain connects TRBV6-6 to TRBJ2-5; maybe TRBD1 (5 bases). CDR1 is MNHNY, CDR2 SVGAGI, per germline (reference sequence). The CDR3 is 11 residues long. Trimming took off 6 bases at V and 5 bases at J, with 7 bases between the two ends. This CDR3 reads CASSQGETQYF. The CDR3 nucleotides are TGTGCCAGCAGCCAGGGCGAGACCCAGTACTTC.

This sequence joins TRBV5-1 and TRBJ2-5; no clear D. CDR3 length: 13 residues. Per the germline V gene, CDR1 is SGHRS and CDR2 is YFSETQ. Trimming cost V 2 bases and J 2 bases, with 7 bases left between them. CDR3: CASSLVQQETQYF. CDR3 bases: TGCGCCAGCAGCTTAGTCCAGCAAGAGACCCAGTACTTC.

This chain uses TRBV25-1 with TRBJ1-1, with D uncertain. There are 12 residues in the CDR3. The germline V and J ends were trimmed by 8 bases and 6 bases, with 13 bases remaining between them. Germline loops: CDR1 MGHDK, CDR2 SYGVNS. CDR3 in DNA: TGTGCCAGCGCTGGATCGGTTGCTGAAGCTTTCTTT. Its translation is CASAGSVAEAFF.

The chain uses TRBV7-6 and TRBJ1-5, with D possibly matching TRBD1 (6 bases). Trimming took off 1 base at V and 7 bases at J, with 14 bases between the two ends. Germline V gives CDR1 SGHVS, CDR2 FNYEAQ. The CDR3 length is 15 residues. As DNA, the CDR3 is TGTGCCAGCAGCTTAGGATTTGGGGGCGCCCAGCCCCAGCATTTT. This codes for CASSLGFGGAQPQHF.

The chain uses TRBV29-1 and TRBJ2-3; D possibly corresponds to TRBD2 (6 bases). CDR3 length: 12 residues. The V end lost 5 bases, the J end lost 2 bases, and 8 bases lay between the germline ends. Germline-derived CDR1 and CDR2 are SQVTM and ANQGSEA. CDR3: CSVRDFTDTQYF. CDR3 DNA: TGCAGCGTTAGGGACTTCACAGATACGCAGTATTTT.

The chain uses TRBV28 and TRBJ2-5; 7 bases match TRBD1. Germline V CDR1 and CDR2: MDHEN, SYDVKM. This CDR3 comprises 14 residues. V shed 2 bases, J shed 5 bases, and the junction held 5 bases outside the gene matches. The CDR3 nucleotides read TGTGCCAGCAGTTTAGGCGACAGGGTGGAGACCCAGTACTTC. It codes for CASSLGDRVETQYF.

The chain combines TRBV7-2 with TRBJ2-2; no clear D gene. V was clipped by 2 bases and J by 9 bases, with 10 bases between them. The CDR3 runs to 13 residues. Germline V gene sequence: CDR1 SGHTA, CDR2 FQGNSA. The CDR3 loop reads CASSLIHGRELFF. The CDR3 DNA sequence: TGTGCCAGCAGCTTAATTCACGGTCGGGAGCTGTTTTTT.

The gene calls are TRBV9 and TRBJ2-1, with D perhaps TRBD2 (6 bases). Trimming took off 3 bases at V and 2 bases at J, with 15 bases between the two ends. CDR3 length: 16 residues. CDR1 and CDR2 from the germline V gene are SGDLS and YYNGEE. In DNA, the CDR3 is TGTGCCAGCAGCGCTCTAGGGACTGGGGCCTACAATGAGCAGTTCTTC. Translated, it gives CASSALGTGAYNEQFF.

This clone turned up a few times. V is TRBV28 and J is TRBJ2-3, with 8 bases identical to TRBD1. Germline V gene data show CDR1 as MDHEN and CDR2 as SYDVKM. This CDR3 region has 13 residues. V gave up 10 bases and J gave up 6 bases; unmatched junction bases: 9. The CDR3 loop is CATPTGEMDTQYF. The CDR3 nucleotides are TGTGCCACCCCGACAGGGGAGATGGATACGCAGTATTTT.

The genes are TRBV9 and TRBJ2-5; tentative D call: TRBD2 (6 bases). CDR3 length: 17 amino acids. Trimming cost V 0 bases and J 5 bases, with 20 bases left between them. Germline CDR1 and CDR2: SGDLS and YYNGEE. The CDR3 DNA sequence: TGTGCCAGCAGCGTAGCGGCCGGGGACTCCCCCTGGGAGACCCAGTACTTC. Amino acids: CASSVAAGDSPWETQYF.

This clone has just a few counts. The V gene is TRBV28, the J gene TRBJ2-5; TRBD2 matches 10 bases. V gave up 5 bases and J gave up 3 bases; unmatched junction bases: 9. The CDR3 is made up of 16 amino acids. Germline V gives CDR1 MDHEN, CDR2 SYDVKM. The DNA for the CDR3 is TGTGCCAGCAGTCCCGGGACTAGCGCAGCAGAAGAGACCCAGTACTTC. This gives the protein CASSPGTSAAEETQYF.

This chain links TRBV30 with TRBJ1-1; D call uncertain. The germline V and J ends were trimmed by 1 base and 6 bases, with 18 bases remaining between them. The CDR3 loop spans 15 amino acids. Germline V gives CDR1 GTSNPN, CDR2 SVGIG (reference sequence). The CDR3 DNA reads TGTGCCTGGAGTGGGGCGCGGGGAGGCGGCGCTGAAGCTTTCTTT. Translation gives CAWSGARGGGAEAFF.

The chain links TRBV9 to TRBJ2-3; 10 nucleotides agree with TRBD2. The V segment lost 3 bases and the J segment 1 base; nucleotides outside the gene matches: 5. Germline V gene lookup returns CDR1 SGDLS and CDR2 YYNGEE. The CDR3 covers 16 residues. CDR3: CASSANLAGGTDTQYF. CDR3 nucleotide sequence: TGTGCCAGCAGCGCAAATCTAGCGGGGGGCACAGATACGCAGTATTTT.

For the CDR3, the DNA is TGTGCCAGCAGCGTAGCAGGCACCCACGAGCAGTACTTC. Amino acids: CASSVAGTHEQYF. V is TRBV9 and J is TRBJ2-5; D is ambiguous. The J call may be incorrect, as the DNA end agrees better with TRBJ2-7. There are 13 residues in the CDR3. The germline gives CDR1 SGDLS, CDR2 YYNGEE.

The V and J genes are TRBV28 and TRBJ2-1, with 10 bases aligning to TRBD2. The CDR3 has 16 amino acids. Germline-derived CDR1 and CDR2 are MDHEN and SYDVKM. Trimming took 4 bases from V and 7 from J; bases not matched to a gene: 10. CDR3 DNA: TGTGCCAGCAGTTCTCAAGGACTAGCGGAAGAGAATGAGCAGTTCTTC. This codes for CASSSQGLAEENEQFF.

The chain uses TRBV30 and TRBJ2-7; D is possibly TRBD2 (6 bases). CDR1 and CDR2 from the germline V gene are GTSNPN and SVGIG (reference sequence). The CDR3 contains 16 residues. The V and J ends lost 4 bases and 0 bases respectively, with 19 bases between them. CDR3 residues: CAWTRRGGSISYEQYF. As DNA, the CDR3 is TGTGCCTGGACTAGGCGGGGCGGATCAATCTCCTACGAGCAGTACTTC.